Below, 8 T cell receptor beta chains from the same sample are listed, as sequenced in a study of control samples from healthy donors and cancer patients. The table came from immunoSEQ multiplex PCR; TCRdb's copy has only in-frame clones and leaves some out. Of about 170,000 clones in the sample, 91% were seen once. The sequencing input was blood. These receptors originate from a woman in her 30s in good health.

The V and J genes are TRBV10-2 and TRBJ2-7; 10 nucleotides align to TRBD1. The CDR3 is 15 residues long. Germline V CDR1 and CDR2: WSHSY, SAAADI. V dropped 3 bases and J dropped 4; count of bases not matched to a gene: 6. CDR3 amino acids: CASSDIGDRGYEQYF. The CDR3 nucleotides read TGCGCCAGCAGTGATATCGGGGACAGGGGTTACGAGCAGTACTTC.

With respect to this clone: This sample includes further DNA sequences coding for the same CDR3. CDR3 amino acids: CASSLAGYEQYF. CDR3 DNA sequence: TGTGCCAGCAGCTTAGCGGGATACGAGCAGTACTTC. The gene calls are TRBV11-2 and TRBJ2-7; a weak D match, TRBD2 (5 bases). CDR3 length: 12 residues. V lost 1 base and J lost 4, with 5 bases in between. Germline loops: CDR1 SGHAT, CDR2 FQNNGV. The variable domain in full, completed from reference TRBV11-2 and TRBJ2-7, reads EAGVAQSPRYKIIEKRQSVAFWCNPISGHATLYWYQQILGQGPKLLIQFQNNGVVDDSQLPKDRFSAERLKGVDSTLKIQPAKLEDSAVYLCASSLAGYEQYFGPGTRLTVT.

The chain couples TRBV7-3 to TRBJ2-2; 9 bases are shared with TRBD1. J was trimmed by 7 bases and V by 4 bases; bases with no gene match: 4. CDR1 is SGHTA, CDR2 FQGTGA, per germline. The CDR3 runs 14 residues. DNA for the CDR3: TGTGCCAGCAGCTCACAGGGGGCGGGCGGGGAGCTGTTTTTT. This encodes CASSSQGAGGELFF.

The chain links TRBV3-1 (or the pseudogene TRBV3-2) to TRBJ1-4; D is ambiguous. CDR1 and CDR2 (germline): LGHDT, YNNKEL (reference sequence). The CDR3 covers 14 residues. The V and J ends lost 0 bases and 8 bases respectively, with 10 bases between them. The CDR3 reads CASSQERAREKLFF. The CDR3 DNA is TGTGCCAGCAGCCAAGAGAGGGCGAGGGAAAAACTGTTTTTT.

The rearrangement links TRBV20-1 to TRBJ1-1, with 7 bases that match TRBD1. Per the germline V gene, CDR1 is DFQATT and CDR2 is SNEGSKA (reference sequence). This CDR3 has 15 residues. V dropped 3 bases and J dropped 1; count of bases not matched to a gene: 8. The CDR3 reads CSASAQTGRNTEAFF. For the CDR3, the DNA is TGCAGTGCTAGTGCCCAGACAGGGCGGAACACTGAAGCTTTCTTT.

This rearrangement joins TRBV5-5 to TRBJ1-1, with D maybe TRBD1 (5 bases). The CDR3 length is 14 residues. Trimming took 4 bases from V and 4 from J, leaving 14 bases between them. Germline assignment: CDR1 SGHKS and CDR2 YYEKEE (reference sequence). This chain's CDR3 is CASSGRMTVTEAFF. For the CDR3, the DNA is TGTGCCAGCAGCGGAAGGATGACAGTCACTGAAGCTTTCTTT.

The chain employs TRBV14 and TRBJ2-7; D is perhaps TRBD1 (6 bases). Germline CDR1 is SGHDN and CDR2 is FVKESK. V lost 4 bases and J lost 2, with 9 bases in between. The CDR3 runs 13 residues. In DNA form, the CDR3 reads TGTGCCAGCAGCCCACAGGGCACCTACGAGCAGTACTTC. It specifies CASSPQGTYEQYF. Together with reference TRBV14 and TRBJ2-7, the CDR3 gives the full variable domain: EAGVTQFPSHSVIEKGQTVTLRCDPISGHDNLYWYRRVMGKEIKFLLHFVKESKQDESGMPNNRFLAERTGGTYSTLKVQPAELEDSGVYFCASSPQGTYEQYFGPGTRLTVT.

CDR3 amino acids: CASSLGRQETQYF. CDR3 sequence (DNA): TGTGCCAGCAGCTTGGGTAGACAAGAGACCCAGTACTTC. The V and J genes are TRBV5-5 and TRBJ2-5; unclear D gene. Germline V gene lookup returns CDR1 SGHKS and CDR2 YYEKEE (reference sequence). The CDR3 contains 13 residues. With 0 bases removed from V and 2 bases from J, the gap between germline ends came to 5 bases.